The rows below give T cell receptor beta chains drawn from one sample of a study of T cell clonotyping in hematopoietic cell transplantation. Sequenced by immunoSEQ multiplex PCR; TCRdb stores in-frame clones only, minus some. The sample lists about 18,000 clones; approximately 80% were seen once. Material: peripheral blood mononuclear cells. The receptors come from a man aged 55-75 years in good health. Some clones in this sample may be carry-over from other donors' samples. Each CDR3 is given with its conserved first and last residue. D genes are given only for firm matches. Size values are once, few and many counts, or a class for expanded clones, and some rows have none.

NA	TRBV6-1	NA	TRBJ2-3	CASSESYREQGTDTQYF	TGTGCCAGCAGTGAAAGTTACAGGGAGCAGGGCACAGATACGCAGTATTTT
TRBD1	TRBV29-1	NA	TRBJ2-3	CSVERAGTGTDTQYF	TGCAGCGTTGAACGGGCCGGGACAGGGACAGATACGCAGTATTTT
NA	TRBV14	few	TRBJ1-1	CASSKTKAEAFF	TGTGCCAGCAGCAAAACTAAGGCTGAAGCTTTCTTT
TRBD2	TRBV4-2	NA	TRBJ2-1	CASSRRLAGEGNEQFF	TGTGCCAGCAGTCGCCGACTAGCGGGAGAAGGCAATGAGCAGTTCTTC
NA	TRBV9	NA	TRBJ1-6	CASSVGVTGREPLHF	TGTGCCAGCAGCGTAGGGGTGACCGGTCGTGAGCCCCTCCACTTT
TRBD1	TRBV4-3	NA	TRBJ1-3	CASSRDTGEGNTIYF	TGCGCCAGCAGCCGAGATACAGGGGAGGGAAACACCATATATTTT
NA	TRBV27	large	TRBJ2-7	CASSLGNYEQYF	TGTGCCAGCAGTTTAGGGAACTACGAGCAGTACTTC
NA	TRBV7-8	NA	TRBJ2-7	CASSFGLGEQYF	TGTGCCAGCAGCTTCGGACTGGGGGAGCAGTACTTC
NA	TRBV2	NA	TRBJ1-1	CASSEWVNTEAFF	TGTGCCAGCAGTGAATGGGTGAACACTGAAGCTTTCTTT
NA	TRBV30	NA	TRBJ1-2	CAWSGDDPNYGYTF	TGTGCCTGGAGCGGAGACGACCCTAACTATGGCTACACCTTC
TRBD1	TRBV19	few	TRBJ1-2	CASSIGQGDGYTF	TGTGCCAGTAGTATCGGACAGGGGGATGGCTACACCTTC
NA	TRBV5-7	NA	TRBJ2-7	CASSSDGSPYEQYF	TGTGCCAGCAGCTCGGACGGTTCCCCCTACGAGCAGTACTTC
TRBD1	TRBV18	NA	TRBJ2-5	CASSPPLLDRGWQETQYF	TGTGCCAGCTCACCACCGCTTCTGGACAGGGGTTGGCAAGAGACCCAGTACTTC
TRBD1	TRBV10-3	NA	TRBJ2-1	CAISEEGTGTEGQFF	TGTGCCATCAGTGAGGAGGGGACAGGGACCGAGGGGCAGTTCTTC
NA	TRBV2	NA	TRBJ1-5	CASSARTNQPQHF	TGTGCCAGCAGTGCCAGGACCAATCAGCCCCAGCATTTT
TRBD1	TRBV7-9	NA	TRBJ2-7	CASGAKGQGIGEQYF	TGTGCCAGCGGAGCTAAGGGACAGGGCATAGGCGAGCAGTACTTC
NA	TRBV28	NA	TRBJ2-5	CWAREETQYF	TGCTGGGCTAGGGAAGAGACCCAGTACTTC
NA	TRBV10-3	NA	TRBJ2-7	CAISERGDLYEQYF	TGTGCCATCAGTGAGAGGGGGGATCTCTACGAGCAGTACTTC
NA	TRBV19	NA	TRBJ1-1	CASSIGGGTDTEAFF	TGTGCCAGTAGTATAGGCGGGGGAACGGACACTGAAGCTTTCTTT
NA	TRBV13	NA	TRBJ1-2	CASSLQGYGYTF	TGTGCCAGCAGCCTCCAGGGCTATGGCTACACCTTC
NA	TRBV4-3	medium-sized	TRBJ2-7	CASSPTALHTYEQYF	TGCGCCAGCAGCCCTACAGCTCTCCATACCTACGAGCAGTACTTC
NA	TRBV6-6	NA	TRBJ2-3	CASSLDSTDTQYF	TGTGCCAGCAGTCTGGACAGCACAGATACGCAGTATTTT
NA	TRBV27	NA	TRBJ2-7	CASSFNRDRYEQYF	TGTGCCAGCAGTTTTAACAGGGATCGCTACGAGCAGTACTTC
NA	TRBV6-1	NA	TRBJ1-4	CASSEARGLAEKLFF	TGTGCCAGCAGTGAAGCGCGAGGGTTGGCTGAAAAACTGTTTTTT
TRBD1	TRBV4-1	NA	TRBJ1-5	CASSQDPRGGLNQPQHF	TGCGCCAGCAGCCAAGACCCTCGAGGGGGCCTAAATCAGCCCCAGCATTTT
NA	TRBV7-8	NA	TRBJ1-2	CASSPSLDIANYGYTF	TGTGCCAGCAGCCCTAGTCTGGACATAGCTAACTATGGCTACACCTTC
TRBD2	TRBV14	NA	TRBJ2-3	CASSQGLVLAGDTDTQYF	TGTGCCAGCAGCCAAGGCCTCGTACTAGCGGGGGACACAGATACGCAGTATTTT
NA	TRBV6-5	NA	TRBJ1-6	CASSYGVLWDSPLHF	TGTGCCAGCAGTTACGGGGTGTTGTGGGATTCACCCCTCCACTTT
NA	TRBV30	NA	TRBJ2-1	CAWSSGGYNEQFF	TGTGCCTGGAGTTCCGGGGGATACAATGAGCAGTTCTTC
NA	TRBV4-1	few	TRBJ2-3	CASSQEPGSRLYF	TGCGCCAGCAGCCAGGAACCGGGATCCCGTCTGTATTTT
NA	TRBV6-1	once	TRBJ1-5	CASSAQQASNQPQHF	TGTGCCAGCAGTGCCCAGCAGGCAAGCAATCAGCCCCAGCATTTT
TRBD2	TRBV5-1	few	TRBJ2-5	CASSRTSGSPETQYF	TGCGCCAGCAGCCGTACTAGCGGGAGTCCGGAGACCCAGTACTTC
NA	TRBV30	once	TRBJ1-2	CAWSVKASGYTF	TGTGCCTGGAGTGTAAAGGCGAGTGGCTACACCTTC
NA	TRBV28	NA	TRBJ2-6	CASHPFDSGANVLTF	TGTGCCAGCCACCCCTTTGACTCTGGGGCCAACGTCCTGACTTTC
NA	TRBV9	NA	TRBJ2-7	CASSVGKDRNYEQYF	TGTGCCAGCAGCGTAGGCAAAGACAGGAACTACGAGCAGTACTTC
NA	TRBV28	NA	TRBJ1-5	CASSVIQGSNQPQHF	TGTGCCAGCAGCGTTATCCAGGGTAGCAATCAGCCCCAGCATTTT
NA	TRBV10-3	NA	TRBJ1-3	CAISISDTSGNTIYF	TGTGCCATAAGTATATCCGACACCTCTGGAAACACCATATATTTT
NA	TRBV30	once	TRBJ2-3	CAWVKGGTQYF	TGTGCCTGGGTAAAGGGGGGTACGCAGTATTTT
NA	TRBV2	once	TRBJ2-5	CASTRGRGGETQYF	TGTGCCAGCACCCGGGGCAGGGGAGGAGAGACCCAGTACTTC
NA	TRBV23-1	NA	TRBJ1-5	CASHGPERGQPQHF	TGCGCCAGCCATGGGCCGGAGAGGGGTCAGCCCCAGCATTTT
NA	TRBV30	NA	TRBJ1-2	CAWTPFGRRYGYTF	TGTGCCTGGACCCCTTTCGGCAGGCGCTATGGCTACACCTTC
TRBD2	TRBV28	NA	TRBJ2-1	CASSLREAKSLGREQFF	TGTGCCAGCAGTTTACGGGAGGCTAAAAGCCTTGGGCGTGAGCAGTTCTTC
NA	TRBV27	NA	TRBJ1-4	CASSFVGGRGVNEKLFF	TGTGCCAGCAGTTTTGTTGGGGGTAGGGGCGTTAATGAAAAACTGTTTTTT
NA	TRBV4-1	NA	TRBJ2-1	CASSQDDGGQFF	TGCGCCAGCAGCCAAGATGATGGGGGCCAGTTCTTC
NA	TRBV9	NA	TRBJ1-5	CASSLGSSDQPQHF	TGTGCCAGCAGCTTAGGGTCTAGCGATCAGCCCCAGCATTTT
NA	TRBV1	NA	TRBJ2-2	CTSSRQAGGRTGELFF	TGCACCAGCAGCCGGCAGGCCGGGGGGAGAACCGGGGAGCTGTTTTTT
TRBD1	TRBV5-8	NA	TRBJ1-6	CASSGTGSSYNSPLHF	TGTGCCAGCAGCGGGACAGGGAGCTCCTATAATTCACCCCTCCACTTT
NA	TRBV29-1	NA	TRBJ1-1	CSVSMNTEAFF	TGCAGCGTTAGCATGAACACTGAAGCTTTCTTT
TRBD1	TRBV28	NA	TRBJ2-7	CASSFSGTGVFEQYF	TGTGCCAGCAGTTTTTCTGGGACAGGGGTGTTCGAGCAGTACTTC
NA	TRBV4-2	once	TRBJ2-1	CASSQGLKGASGSYNEQFF	TGTGCCAGCAGCCAAGGGCTGAAGGGGGCTAGCGGGTCCTACAATGAGCAGTTCTTC
NA	TRBV7-2	once	TRBJ1-2	CASSPGTGHNGYTF	TGTGCCAGCAGCCCTGGGACTGGGCATAATGGCTACACCTTC
NA	TRBV6-5	NA	TRBJ1-1	CASLVGTEAFF	TGTGCCAGCCTAGTAGGCACTGAAGCTTTCTTT
NA	TRBV2	NA	TRBJ1-2	CASSEASWQGDYGYTF	TGTGCCAGCAGTGAAGCCTCGTGGCAGGGAGACTATGGCTACACCTTC
NA	TRBV29-1	NA	TRBJ1-2	CSVDTTLSWDGYTF	TGCAGCGTTGATACGACGCTATCTTGGGATGGCTACACCTTC
TRBD1	TRBV6-1	NA	TRBJ1-2	CASREDRGPSSYTF	TGTGCCAGCAGGGAAGACAGGGGGCCGTCGAGCTACACCTTC